The 32 T cell receptor beta chains below all came from one sample that was sequenced in a study of T cells in Graves' hyperthyroidism and ophthalmopathy. It was RNA transcripts that yielded the amplified TCR beta CDR3 regions. The HTBI primer set drove a first-round RT-PCR of the TCR CDR3. Via MiXCR, TCRdb re-called the multiplex PCR reads, giving one row per CDR3 protein. Of around 290,000 distinct CDR3 sequences listed, approximately 15% were seen once; the top ten hold over 45%. Sequencing was performed on blood. The receptors were sampled from an older woman with Graves' ophthalmopathy.

The chain is built from TRBV29-1 and TRBJ2-1, with a weak D call TRBD1 (5 bases). The germline CDR1 and CDR2 sequences are SQVTM and ANQGSEA. The V end lost 4 bases, the J end lost 13 bases, and 8 bases lay between the germline ends. This CDR3 comprises 9 residues. The CDR3 sequence: CSVGQGQFF. CDR3 DNA sequence: TGCAGCGTTGGCCAGGGCCAGTTCTTC.

This clonotype was seen ten or more times. This chain joins TRBV28 and TRBJ1-2; perhaps TRBD1 as D (5 bases). Trimming cost V 8 bases and J 4 bases, with 17 bases left between them. Germline CDR1 is MDHEN and CDR2 is SYDVKM. The CDR3 runs to 14 residues. The CDR3 spells CASQPPGGGYGYTF. CDR3 sequence (DNA): TGTGCCAGCCAACCCCCCGGGGGAGGCTATGGCTACACCTTC.

V gene TRBV29-1 combines with J gene TRBJ1-4, with TRBD1 as a possible D gene (6 bases). This CDR3 contains 14 residues. Germline CDR1 reads SQVTM; CDR2 reads ANQGSEA. Trimming shortened V by 4 bases and J by 5 bases, and 14 bases separated the two germline ends. The CDR3 region is CSVGINTGNEKLFF. The CDR3 region has the DNA TGCAGCGTTGGGATAAATACAGGGAATGAAAAACTGTTTTTT.

This clonotype was seen a handful of times. The chain combines TRBV2 with TRBJ2-3; the D call may be TRBD1 or TRBD2 (5 bases each). Germline V CDR1 and CDR2: SNHLY, FYNNEI. V lost 7 bases and J lost 2, with 16 bases in between. This CDR3 is 15 amino acids long. CDR3 amino acids: CASNLGTLTTDTQYF. In DNA form, the CDR3 reads TGTGCCAGCAATTTAGGGACCTTAACCACAGATACGCAGTATTTT. Using reference TRBV2 and TRBJ2-3 for the parts outside the CDR3, the full variable domain is EPEVTQTPSHQVTQMGQEVILRCVPISNHLYFYWYRQILGQKVEFLVSFYNNEISEKSEIFDDQFSVERPDGSNFTLKIRSTKLEDSAMYFCASNLGTLTTDTQYFGPGTRLTVL.

This clonotype was counted between two and nine times. As DNA, the CDR3 is TGTGCCAGTTCCCTACAGGGCCTGAGGGAAGCTTTCTTT. It specifies CASSLQGLREAFF. The chain combines TRBV19 with TRBJ1-1, with TRBD1 as a possible D gene (6 bases). The V gene's germline CDR1 is LNHDA and CDR2 SQIVND (reference sequence). V gave up 8 bases and J gave up 8 bases, with 18 bases separating them. CDR3 size: 13 residues. Together with reference TRBV19 and TRBJ1-1, the CDR3 gives the full variable domain: DGGITQSPKYLFRKEGQNVTLSCEQNLNHDAMYWYRQDPGQGLRLIYYSQIVNDFQKGDIAEGYSVSREKKESFPLTVTSAQKNPTAFYLCASSLQGLREAFFGQGTRLTVV.

This clonotype was recorded many times. The J gene is TRBJ2-1, the V gene TRBV6-6; D is uncertain. The CDR3 loop spans 14 amino acids. The V end lost 0 bases, the J end lost 6 bases, and 9 bases lay between the germline ends. The germline gives CDR1 MNHNY, CDR2 SVGAGI (reference sequence). CDR3 sequence (DNA): TGTGCCAGCAGTTACTCGCCCAGTGGCAATGAGCAGTTCTTC. This codes for CASSYSPSGNEQFF.

In this sample, this clonotype turned up many times. The chain recombines TRBV28 with TRBJ1-1; D uncertain. Germline V gene sequence: CDR1 MDHEN, CDR2 SYDVKM. V lost 2 bases and J lost 1, with 5 bases in between. The CDR3 length is 13 residues. The CDR3 loop is CASSLAGNTEAFF. For the CDR3, the DNA is TGTGCCAGCAGTTTAGCCGGGAACACTGAAGCTTTCTTT.

The rearrangement links TRBV19 to TRBJ2-3; 7 nucleotides agree with TRBD2. The trim removed 3 bases at V and 6 bases at J, leaving 12 bases unmatched. Germline assignment: CDR1 LNHDA and CDR2 SQIVND (reference sequence). The CDR3 spans 16 residues. CDR3 nucleotides: TGTGCCAGTAGTATCGTGGGCGGGAGTGTGTCCGATACGCAGTATTTT. Amino acids: CASSIVGGSVSDTQYF.

The sample holds a few counts of this clonotype. The chain combines TRBV19 with TRBJ2-7, with TRBD2 as a possible D gene (6 bases). The CDR3 is 16 residues long. Germline CDR1 LNHDA, CDR2 SQIVND (reference sequence). Trimming cost V 2 bases and J 6 bases, with 20 bases left between them. In DNA, the CDR3 is TGTGCCAGTAGTATATTCGGGGCAGGGAGGAGTGGCGAGCAGTACTTC. Encoded protein: CASSIFGAGRSGEQYF.

The chain combines TRBV11-1 with TRBJ1-2; possibly TRBD1 for D (5 bases). CDR3 length equals 18 residues. Germline V gives CDR1 SGHAT, CDR2 FQDESV (reference sequence). V was shortened by 5 bases and J by 2 bases, with 24 bases between the two germline ends. The CDR3 region has the DNA TGTGCCAGCAGCCCACCGGGACTAGCGGGAGGCGGGAACTATGGCTACACCTTC. It specifies CASSPPGLAGGGNYGYTF.

This clonotype was found a few times. This chain joins TRBV15 and TRBJ2-1; no definite D call. The CDR3 sequence is 12 residues long. Trimming shortened V by 5 bases and J by 4 bases, and 6 bases separated the two germline ends. CDR1 LNHNV and CDR2 YYDKDF come from the germline V gene (reference sequence). CDR3 DNA: TGTGCCACCAGCCCGCAGTACAATGAGCAGTTCTTC. Its protein product is CATSPQYNEQFF.

The sample holds many counts of this clonotype. J is TRBJ2-1 and V is TRBV27; TRBD2 is a possible D gene (7 bases). V was cut by 8 bases and J by 1 base, with 12 bases left in between. Germline lookup yields CDR1 MNHEY and CDR2 SMNVEV (reference sequence). This CDR3 is 14 amino acids long. This CDR3 reads CASLRGGSYNEQFF. The CDR3 DNA reads as TGTGCCAGCCTAAGGGGGGGTTCCTACAATGAGCAGTTCTTC.

This clonotype has a handful of counts. The V call is TRBV19, the J call TRBJ2-4; 9 bases agree with TRBD1. CDR1 LNHDA and CDR2 SQIVND come from the germline V gene (reference sequence). The CDR3 runs to 14 residues. Trimming cost V 3 bases and J 8 bases; bases outside gene matches: 5. The CDR3 DNA is TGTGCCAGTAGTATCTCAGACAGGGGGTACATTCAGTACTTC. It codes for CASSISDRGYIQYF.

This clonotype has ten or more counts. This chain joins TRBV27 and TRBJ1-2, with D possibly being TRBD1 (6 bases). This CDR3 is built from 18 residues. V was pared by 5 bases and J by 4 bases, with 26 bases between. Per germline, CDR1 MNHEY and CDR2 SMNVEV (reference sequence). The CDR3 sequence is CASSPLLSTGRRLYGYTF. The DNA for the CDR3 is TGTGCCAGCAGTCCCCTACTTTCGACAGGCCGGAGACTCTATGGCTACACCTTC.

This clonotype came up many times. This rearrangement joins TRBV27 to TRBJ1-2; 10 bases align to TRBD1. Trimming at V came to 6 bases and at J to 8 bases, leaving 9 bases not matched to a gene. In germline, CDR1 is MNHEY, CDR2 SMNVEV (reference sequence). The CDR3 totals 14 residues. CDR3 coding DNA: TGTGCCAGCAGCCCCGGGACAGGGGCGATCGGCTACACCTTC. As protein: CASSPGTGAIGYTF.

The chain has TRBV7-2 and TRBJ1-5, with TRBD1 matching over 8 bases. CDR1 and CDR2 from the germline V gene are SGHTA and FQGNSA. The CDR3 has 19 residues. V shed 5 bases and J 5 bases; nucleotides not matched to a gene: 20. CDR3 in amino acids: CASSPRRGGPTGVDQPQHF. In DNA, the CDR3 is TGTGCCAGCAGCCCCAGGCGGGGGGGCCCGACAGGGGTTGATCAGCCCCAGCATTTT.

This clonotype was counted only a few times. The J gene is TRBJ1-6, the V gene TRBV5-5; D gene unclear. Germline V CDR1 and CDR2: SGHKS, YYEKEE (reference sequence). The CDR3 is made up of 15 amino acids. Between the trimmed V and J ends, which lost 2 bases and 0 bases, there was a span of 6 bases. In DNA form, the CDR3 reads TGTGCCAGCAGCTTCGGGAGCTCCTATAATTCACCCCTCCACTTT. It codes for CASSFGSSYNSPLHF.

Comment on this clonotype: A single base separates this from a much larger clone, so it may be a read error. The V call is TRBV11-1, the J call TRBJ1-1; D is unresolved. This CDR3 region has 13 residues. Germline lookup yields CDR1 SGHAT and CDR2 FQDESV (reference sequence). V was shortened by 5 bases and J by 5 bases, with 12 bases between the two germline ends. The CDR3 protein is CASSLNFGTEAFF. The DNA for the CDR3 is TGTGCCAGCAGCCTGAACTTTGGGACTGAAGCTTTCTTT.

This clonotype has more than one count but fewer than ten. V usage is TRBV15 and J usage is TRBJ2-1; 7 nucleotides match TRBD2. The CDR3 has 14 amino acids. CDR1 is LNHNV and CDR2 is YYDKDF in the germline V gene (reference sequence). Germline trimming cut 1 base from V and 10 bases from J; bases unmatched to any gene: 7. CDR3 sequence reads: CATSRAGTINEQFF. The CDR3 DNA follows: TGTGCCACCAGCAGAGCCGGGACTATCAACGAGCAGTTCTTC.

This clonotype was seen ten or more times. This chain joins TRBV15 and TRBJ2-3, with 13 bases aligning to TRBD2. Trimming cost V 5 bases and J 2 bases; bases outside gene matches: 4. The CDR3 is 16 residues long. Germline V gene sequence: CDR1 LNHNV, CDR2 YYDKDF (reference sequence). The CDR3 DNA follows: TGTGCCACCAGCCAGGGACTAGCGGGAAACACAGATACGCAGTATTTT. Encoded protein: CATSQGLAGNTDTQYF.

This chain links TRBV3-1 with TRBJ1-6; D ambiguous. Germline V lookup: CDR1 LGHDT, CDR2 YNNKEL (reference sequence). CDR3 length equals 15 residues. V dropped 1 base and J dropped 7 bases, with 11 bases sitting between them. The CDR3 DNA reads TGTGCCAGCAGCCAAGGGGCGCCAACCAATTCACCCCTCCACTTT. Encoded protein: CASSQGAPTNSPLHF.

The table lists this clonotype with many counts. This chain links TRBV7-2 with TRBJ2-5; possible D gene TRBD2, 6 bases. The CDR3 length is 15 residues. The germline V gene encodes CDR1 SGHTA and CDR2 FQGNSA. The ends were cut back, 5 bases at V and 4 bases at J, with 17 bases in the middle. The chain's CDR3 is CASSHQAGEGETQYF. The CDR3, as DNA: TGTGCCAGCAGCCACCAAGCGGGCGAAGGAGAGACCCAGTACTTC. Full variable domain (remainder filled in from reference TRBV7-2 and TRBJ2-5): GAGVSQSPSNKVTEKGKDVELRCDPISGHTALYWYRQSLGQGLEFLIYFQGNSAPDKSGLPSDRFSAERTGGSVSTLTIQRTQQEDSAVYLCASSHQAGEGETQYFGPGTRLLVL.

This clonotype was observed at least ten times. This sequence joins TRBV11-2 and TRBJ2-7; the D gene is possibly TRBD2 (5 bases). This CDR3 spans 15 amino acids. V was cut by 4 bases and J by 4 bases, with 17 bases left in between. Germline V gene data show CDR1 as SGHAT and CDR2 as FQNNGV. For the CDR3, the DNA is TGTGCCAGCAGCTCTCAGAGGGCTCGAAGGTACGAGCAGTACTTC. Amino acids: CASSSQRARRYEQYF.

This clonotype was seen repeatedly, ten times or more. The CDR3 region has the DNA TGTGCCAGCAGCCGGGCCGATTCGGTGAGTCTGGACGGCTACACCTTC. Encoded protein: CASSRADSVSLDGYTF. This chain uses TRBV7-2 with TRBJ1-2; no firm D call. CDR3 length: 16 amino acids. V gave up 5 bases and J gave up 8 bases, with 24 bases separating them. The germline gives CDR1 SGHTA, CDR2 FQGNSA.

In its sample, this clonotype was seen a few times. This chain connects TRBV29-1 to TRBJ1-3, with 9 bases matching TRBD1. This CDR3 spans 13 amino acids. J was trimmed by 9 bases and V by 3 bases; bases with no gene match: 6. Germline assignment: CDR1 SQVTM and CDR2 ANQGSEA. CDR3 sequence (DNA): TGCAGCGTTGACGATACAGGGGGCGGCACCATATATTTT. It is translated as CSVDDTGGGTIYF.

This clonotype occurred many times. The chain employs TRBV7-9 and TRBJ2-5, with D possibly TRBD2 on 6 matching bases. The length of the CDR3 is 17 residues. Germline V gene sequence: CDR1 SEHNR, CDR2 FQNEAQ (reference sequence). V lost 5 bases, J lost 2 bases, and 21 bases lay in between. In nucleotides, the CDR3 is TGTGCCAGCAGCCAAGCAGAGGAGGGGCGAAAACAAGAGACCCAGTACTTC. The encoded protein is CASSQAEEGRKQETQYF.

Of note for this clonotype: This CDR3 is missing its conserved last phenylalanine or tryptophan, likely due to a read error. The J gene is TRBJ1-2, the V gene TRBV12-3 or TRBV12-4, with D hard to call. CDR3 size: 14 residues. Trimming removed 7 bases from V and 5 bases from J, with 17 bases in between. CDR3 sequence reads: CASTPGGSLYGYTL. In nucleotides, the CDR3 is TGTGCCAGCACCCCCGGCGGTTCATTATATGGCTACACCCTC.

The gene calls are TRBV5-1 and TRBJ2-5; D perhaps matches TRBD1 (6 bases). V gave up 2 bases and J gave up 5 bases, with 19 bases separating them. The CDR3 extends over 16 amino acids. Germline values: CDR1 SGHRS, CDR2 YFSETQ. The chain's CDR3 is CASSLPSGVGGETQYF. The DNA for the CDR3 is TGCGCCAGCAGCTTACCCTCAGGGGTAGGTGGGGAGACCCAGTACTTC.

The V gene is TRBV5-1, the J gene TRBJ2-5; either TRBD1 or TRBD2 may fit D (6 bases each). V lost 0 bases and J 2 bases, leaving 14 bases between the germline ends. Germline-derived CDR1 and CDR2 are SGHRS and YFSETQ. CDR3 length: 16 residues. The CDR3 bases are TGCGCCAGCAGCTTGGGGGGGGCGGGGTATCAAGAGACCCAGTACTTC. Protein product: CASSLGGAGYQETQYF.

The chain has TRBV2 and TRBJ2-6; no clear D gene. V gave up 4 bases and J gave up 0 bases, with 13 bases separating them. The CDR3 runs 17 residues. Germline CDR1 and CDR2: SNHLY and FYNNEI. For the CDR3, the DNA is TGTGCCAGCAGTGTCGAGTCGCCTCACTCTGGGGCCAACGTCCTGACTTTC. This sequence encodes CASSVESPHSGANVLTF.

Only a few counts were recorded for this clonotype. V is TRBV4-3 and J is TRBJ1-2; the match to TRBD1 covers 7 bases. J was trimmed by 4 bases and V by 1 base; bases with no gene match: 6. The CDR3 is 15 amino acids. Per germline, CDR1 LGHNA and CDR2 YSLEER. The CDR3 nucleotides read TGCGCCAGCAGCCAAGGGACAGGCCCATCCTATGGCTACACCTTC. Translating it yields CASSQGTGPSYGYTF.

This clonotype has at least ten counts. The rearrangement uses TRBV9 and TRBJ2-2, with D unclear. Between the trimmed V and J ends, which lost 5 bases and 2 bases, there was a span of 13 bases. The CDR3 loop spans 15 amino acids. Germline loops: CDR1 SGDLS, CDR2 YYNGEE. CDR3 region: CASSLFTDNTGELFF. In nucleotides, the CDR3 is TGTGCCAGCAGTTTATTCACAGATAACACCGGGGAGCTGTTTTTT.